The T cell receptor beta chain described here comes from a study of immune evolution from preneoplasia to lung adenocarcinoma. V was pared by 2 bases and J by 4 bases, with 6 bases of the junction left unmatched. The CDR3 loop spans 15 amino acids. CDR1 is SGHNT, CDR2 YYREEE, per germline (reference sequence). The protocol was immunoSEQ multiplex PCR, while the TCRdb copy is restricted to in-frame clones and leaves out a portion. The sample has thousands of clones; 77% are singletons. This TCR came from a person aged 60-80 years with lung adenocarcinoma. Sequencing was done on a sample of FFPE lung adenocarcinoma in situ tissue. The chain couples TRBV5-4 to TRBJ2-1; 7 bases fit TRBD1. CDR3 DNA: TGTGCCAGCAGCTTTAACCGGGACAGATACAATGAGCAGTTCTTC. The encoded protein is CASSFNRDRYNEQFF.